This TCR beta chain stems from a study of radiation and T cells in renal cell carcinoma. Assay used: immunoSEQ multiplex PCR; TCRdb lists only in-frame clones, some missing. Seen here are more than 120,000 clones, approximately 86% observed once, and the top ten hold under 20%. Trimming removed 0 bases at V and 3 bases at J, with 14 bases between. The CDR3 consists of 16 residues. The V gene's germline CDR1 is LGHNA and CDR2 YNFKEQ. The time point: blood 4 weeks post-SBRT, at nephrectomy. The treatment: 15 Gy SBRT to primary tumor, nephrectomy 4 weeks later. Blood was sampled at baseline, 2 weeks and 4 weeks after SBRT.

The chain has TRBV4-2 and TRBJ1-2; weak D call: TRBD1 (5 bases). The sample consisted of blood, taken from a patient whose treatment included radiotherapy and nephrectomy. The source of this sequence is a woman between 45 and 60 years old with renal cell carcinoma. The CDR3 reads CASSQDDSGIHYGYTF. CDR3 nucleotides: TGTGCCAGCAGCCAAGATGACTCAGGGATCCACTATGGCTACACCTTC.